These 22 T cell receptor beta chains share one sample of origin, sequenced in a study of type 1 regulatory T cells (dated by TCRdb to the early 2020s). Results the study describes overall, beyond this receptor: Compared with non-Tr1 cells, Tr1 cells had a narrower TCR repertoire, and the study took this difference to reflect clonal expansion driven by alloantigen.

For these TCRs, the target antigens are not known. Sequenced on an Illumina MiSeq. In-frame beta chains were kept once TCRdb had trimmed the public reads at Q25 with fastp and called clones with MiXCR. Each entry merges the rows of one CDR3 protein and shows their most common DNA and genes. This sample has roughly 71,000 distinct CDR3 sequences in its table, and about a fifth of those were observed once. 8.3% of the sample goes to the ten largest clones. Sequencing was done on a sample of cultured type 1 regulatory T (Tr1) cells, either the whole culture or a sorted fraction (not recorded which). In the paper's terms, the cell subset or site label means: type 1 regulatory T cells sorted from the T-allo10 product. All receptors come from a human donor in good health.

This clonotype was counted only a few times. The chain couples TRBV10-2 to TRBJ2-1; D is unresolved. The germline V and J ends were trimmed by 3 bases and 7 bases, with 7 bases remaining between them. CDR1 and CDR2 from the germline V gene are WSHSY and SAAADI. This CDR3 has 12 residues. The CDR3: CASSELTNEQFF. In DNA form, the CDR3 reads TGCGCCAGCAGTGAACTAACAAATGAGCAGTTCTTC.

This chain uses TRBV6-2 or TRBV6-3 with TRBJ2-6; possible D gene TRBD1, 5 bases. Trimming pared 2 bases from V and 0 bases from J, leaving 17 bases between. Germline loops: CDR1 MNHEY, CDR2 SVGEGT. The CDR3 is made up of 19 amino acids. This chain's CDR3 is CASSYAISKGNSGANVLTF. The CDR3 DNA is TGTGCCAGCAGTTACGCCATTAGTAAGGGGAACTCTGGGGCCAACGTCCTGACTTTC.

This clonotype was counted many times. The chain has TRBV12-3 or TRBV12-4 and TRBJ1-1; 9 positions agree with TRBD1. The length of the CDR3 is 13 residues. With 7 bases clipped from V and 10 bases from J, the junction kept 10 bases outside the gene matches. The DNA for the CDR3 is TGTGCCAGCACCCTGGGACAGGGCAGCGCAGCTTTCTTT. Translated, it gives CASTLGQGSAAFF.

The chain uses TRBV19 and TRBJ2-2, with D perhaps given as TRBD1 or TRBD2 (5 bases each). Trimming shortened V by 0 bases and J by 4 bases, and 9 bases separated the two germline ends. CDR1 is LNHDA, CDR2 SQIVND, per germline (reference sequence). The CDR3 covers 15 residues. The CDR3 coding sequence is TGTGCCAGTAGTATAGAGGGACGGGTCACCGGGGAGCTGTTTTTT. Its translation: CASSIEGRVTGELFF.

The chain carries TRBV6-1 and TRBJ2-2; D may be TRBD1 (6 bases). CDR3 length: 15 amino acids. Germline CDR1 and CDR2: MNHNS and SASEGT. Deletions cut 0 bases from V and 6 bases from J, with 11 bases between. The CDR3 coding sequence is TGTGCCAGCAGTGAAGCGGGGGCCGGGTCCGGGGAGCTGTTTTTT. Translating gives CASSEAGAGSGELFF.

This clonotype was counted a few times. V and J are TRBV7-9 and TRBJ2-2; 10 bases line up with TRBD1. Trimming at V came to 6 bases and at J to 4 bases, leaving 8 bases not matched to a gene. Germline V lookup: CDR1 SEHNR, CDR2 FQNEAQ (reference sequence). The CDR3 contains 16 residues. In DNA, the CDR3 is TGTGCCAGCAGAAGAGCCGGGACAGGGGTCACCGGGGAGCTGTTTTTT. It encodes CASRRAGTGVTGELFF.

The table lists this clonotype with a few counts. The rearrangement uses TRBV27 and TRBJ2-1, with D possibly TRBD2 on 5 matching bases. Germline assignment: CDR1 MNHEY and CDR2 SMNVEV (reference sequence). This CDR3 is built from 14 residues. Deletions cut 3 bases from V and 4 bases from J, with 10 bases between. CDR3 coding DNA: TGTGCCAGCAGTTTTGGACTGTTATACAATGAGCAGTTCTTC. It specifies CASSFGLLYNEQFF.

This clonotype is large within its sample. The J gene is TRBJ2-5, the V gene TRBV6-2 or TRBV6-3; D gene uncertain. The CDR3 is 12 amino acids. Trimming took 0 bases from V and 5 from J, leaving 4 bases between them. The germline V gene has CDR1 MNHEY and CDR2 SVGEGT. CDR3 sequence (DNA): TGTGCCAGCAGTTACTCTAAGGAGACCCAGTACTTC. Protein sequence: CASSYSKETQYF.

The chain uses TRBV7-2 and TRBJ2-5; 10 bases are shared with TRBD2. This CDR3 is built from 16 residues. Germline V lookup: CDR1 SGHTA, CDR2 FQGNSA. Unmatched junction bases numbered 9, after V lost 3 bases and J lost 5 bases. The CDR3 DNA reads as TGTGCCAGCAGCTTGGGCGCTAGCGGGGGAGTGGAGACCCAGTACTTC. Translation: CASSLGASGGVETQYF.

In its sample, this clonotype was seen a few times. The chain carries TRBV20-1 and TRBJ2-5, with TRBD1 matching 7 bases. J gave up 5 bases and V 0 bases, and 3 bases lay outside the gene matches. This CDR3 comprises 13 residues. CDR1 DFQATT and CDR2 SNEGSKA come from the germline V gene (reference sequence). The CDR3 loop reads CSARDDREETQYF. CDR3 in DNA: TGCAGTGCTAGAGATGACAGGGAGGAGACCCAGTACTTC.

The J gene is TRBJ1-2, the V gene TRBV9; no firm D call. This CDR3 spans 13 amino acids. Deletions cut 1 base from V and 6 bases from J, with 10 bases between. CDR1 SGDLS and CDR2 YYNGEE come from the germline V gene. The CDR3 bases are TGTGCCAGCAGCGTACGGGGTGGGGATGGCTACACCTTC. Its translation is CASSVRGGDGYTF.

This clonotype has a handful of counts. The junction shows a germline mismatch at one end, possibly a read error. V usage is TRBV10-3 and J usage is TRBJ2-1, with D maybe TRBD2 (5 bases). CDR1 is ENHRY and CDR2 is SYGVKD in the germline V gene. This CDR3 spans 15 amino acids. The chain's CDR3 is CAITGKAAGRGEQFF. CDR3 coding DNA: TGTGCTATCACCGGCAAGGCGGCGGGCCGGGGAGAGCAGTTCTTC.

A remark on this clonotype: Germline is not matched at one junction end, which may reflect a read error. Written as DNA, the CDR3 is TGTGTCAGCGAGGGGGACACTGAAGCTTTCTTT. Protein sequence: CVSEGDTEAFF. The chain uses TRBV28 and TRBJ1-1, with D possibly matching TRBD1 (6 bases). CDR1 and CDR2 from the germline V gene are MDHEN and SYDVKM. CDR3 length: 11 amino acids.

The J gene is TRBJ1-2, the V gene TRBV5-1; 7 bases match TRBD1. The V segment lost 4 bases and the J segment 6 bases; nucleotides outside the gene matches: 12. Germline assignment: CDR1 SGHRS and CDR2 YFSETQ. The CDR3 consists of 15 residues. The CDR3 coding sequence is TGCGCCAGCAGCGGGTATACAGGGGTTCTGGATGGCTACACCTTC. Its protein is CASSGYTGVLDGYTF. Full variable domain (outside the CDR3, taken from reference TRBV5-1 and TRBJ1-2): KAGVTQTPRYLIKTRGQQVTLSCSPISGHRSVSWYQQTPGQGLQFLFEYFSETQRNKGNFPGRFSGRQFSNSRSEMNVSTLELGDSALYLCASSGYTGVLDGYTFGSGTRLTVV.

The chain employs TRBV5-1 and TRBJ2-2; D is perhaps TRBD2 (5 bases). Trimming removed 4 bases from V and 4 bases from J, with 11 bases in between. This CDR3 has 14 amino acids. Germline assignment: CDR1 SGHRS and CDR2 YFSETQ. Here the CDR3 reads CASSLGASTGELFF. DNA for the CDR3: TGCGCCAGCAGCCTGGGAGCCTCCACCGGGGAGCTGTTTTTT.

The V call is TRBV20-1, the J call TRBJ2-3, with unresolved D. Germline V gene lookup returns CDR1 DFQATT and CDR2 SNEGSKA (reference sequence). The V end lost 2 bases, the J end lost 4 bases, and 7 bases lay between the germline ends. The length of the CDR3 is 12 residues. The CDR3 DNA reads as TGCAGTGCTAGACCGACCTCAGATACGCAGTATTTT. Amino acids: CSARPTSDTQYF.

The chain couples TRBV7-2 to TRBJ2-1; D is perhaps TRBD1 or TRBD2 (5 bases each). This CDR3 is built from 15 residues. CDR1 SGHTA and CDR2 FQGNSA come from the germline V gene. Trimming took off 1 base at V and 7 bases at J, with 14 bases between the two ends. The CDR3 region has the DNA TGTGCCAGCAGCTTAGACCAGGGACGGTCTAATGAGCAGTTCTTC. Protein sequence: CASSLDQGRSNEQFF.

The chain carries TRBV11-1 and TRBJ2-7; tentative D call: TRBD1 (5 bases). In germline, CDR1 is SGHAT, CDR2 FQDESV (reference sequence). The CDR3 is 14 amino acids. V lost 5 bases, J lost 9 bases, and 20 bases lay in between. The CDR3 DNA follows: TGTGCCAGCAGCCGCCCTAACACGGACACCGGGCAGTACTTC. Translating gives CASSRPNTDTGQYF.

This clonotype appeared many times. The rearrangement uses TRBV29-1 and TRBJ1-5, with 10 nucleotides matching TRBD1. V shed 6 bases, J shed 3 bases, and the junction held 2 bases outside the gene matches. This CDR3 region has 13 residues. Germline V CDR1 and CDR2: SQVTM, ANQGSEA. This CDR3 reads CSVGQGNNQPQHF. The CDR3 DNA sequence: TGCAGCGTGGGACAGGGGAACAATCAGCCCCAGCATTTT.

This clonotype was picked up a small number of times. The chain couples TRBV3-1 to TRBJ1-1; D is ambiguous. This CDR3 is built from 12 residues. Trimming took off 7 bases at V and 11 bases at J, with 17 bases between the two ends. The germline gives CDR1 LGHDT, CDR2 YNNKEL (reference sequence). DNA for the CDR3: TGTGCCAGCATCTCAGACACCAGGTTGGCTTTCTTT. This translates into CASISDTRLAFF.

This clonotype was seen a handful of times. The gene calls are TRBV20-1 and TRBJ2-3; no reliable D call. The CDR3 runs 14 residues. The V gene lost 1 base and the J gene lost 0 bases, with 8 bases spanning the gap. Germline V gives CDR1 DFQATT, CDR2 SNEGSKA (reference sequence). The CDR3 protein is CSARAGRSTDTQYF. CDR3 nucleotides: TGCAGTGCTAGAGCAGGCAGAAGCACAGATACGCAGTATTTT.

Written as DNA, the CDR3 is TGTGCCAGCAGTTTAAGGGGGCGAGGGACCGGGGAGCTGTTTTTT. This sequence encodes CASSLRGRGTGELFF. The V call is TRBV27, the J call TRBJ2-2; TRBD1 matches 7 bases. Germline V lookup: CDR1 MNHEY, CDR2 SMNVEV (reference sequence). The length of the CDR3 is 15 residues. J was trimmed by 5 bases and V by 2 bases; bases with no gene match: 5.